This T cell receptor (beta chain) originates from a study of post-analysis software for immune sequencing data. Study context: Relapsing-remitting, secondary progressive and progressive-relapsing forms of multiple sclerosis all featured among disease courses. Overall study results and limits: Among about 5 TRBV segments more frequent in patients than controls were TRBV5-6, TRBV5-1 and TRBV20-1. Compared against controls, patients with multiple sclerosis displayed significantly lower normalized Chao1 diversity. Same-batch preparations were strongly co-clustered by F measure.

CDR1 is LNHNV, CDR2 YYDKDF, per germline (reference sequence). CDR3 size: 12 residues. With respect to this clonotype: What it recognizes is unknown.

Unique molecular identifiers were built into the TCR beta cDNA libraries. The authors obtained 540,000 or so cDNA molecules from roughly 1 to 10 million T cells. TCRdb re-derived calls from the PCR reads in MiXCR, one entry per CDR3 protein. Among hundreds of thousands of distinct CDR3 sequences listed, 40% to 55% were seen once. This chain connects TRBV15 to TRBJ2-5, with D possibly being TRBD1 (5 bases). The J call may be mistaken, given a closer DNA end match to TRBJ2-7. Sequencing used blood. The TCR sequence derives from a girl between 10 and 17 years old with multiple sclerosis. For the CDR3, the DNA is TGTGCCACCAGCAGAGGGGGCGGCGAGCAGTACTTC. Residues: CATSRGGGEQYF.